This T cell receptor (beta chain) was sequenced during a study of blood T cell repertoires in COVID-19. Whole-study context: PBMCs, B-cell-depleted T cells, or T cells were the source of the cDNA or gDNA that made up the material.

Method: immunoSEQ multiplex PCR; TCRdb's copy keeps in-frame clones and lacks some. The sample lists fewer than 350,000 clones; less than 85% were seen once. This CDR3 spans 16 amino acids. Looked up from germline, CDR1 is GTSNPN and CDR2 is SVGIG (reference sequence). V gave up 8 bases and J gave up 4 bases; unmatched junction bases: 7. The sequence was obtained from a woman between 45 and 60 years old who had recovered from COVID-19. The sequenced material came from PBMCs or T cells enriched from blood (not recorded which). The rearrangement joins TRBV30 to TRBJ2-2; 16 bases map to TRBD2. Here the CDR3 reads CATGTSGGEATGELFF. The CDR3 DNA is TGTGCCACCGGGACTAGCGGGGGGGAAGCCACCGGGGAGCTGTTTTTT.